The 12 T cell receptor beta chains in this list originate from one sample, sequenced in a study of technical replicates of blood from several donors. Generated by immunoSEQ multiplex PCR, the TCRdb table keeps only in-frame clones and is missing some. Here the sample spans tens of thousands of clones, roughly 92% being singletons. Sequencing input: T cells isolated from PBMCs. The receptor source for this set is a human donor in good health.

In nucleotides, the CDR3 is TGTGCCTGGAGTCAGGGGACTAGCGGAAAGACCTACGAGCAGTACTTC. Its translation: CAWSQGTSGKTYEQYF. The rearrangement joins TRBV30 to TRBJ2-7, with 11 bases that match TRBD2. This CDR3 region has 16 residues. CDR1 is GTSNPN, CDR2 SVGIG, per germline (reference sequence). With 2 bases clipped from V and 2 bases from J, the junction kept 8 bases outside the gene matches.

This sequence joins TRBV10-3 and TRBJ1-5, with a weak D call TRBD1 (5 bases). Per germline, CDR1 ENHRY and CDR2 SYGVKD. This CDR3 region has 13 residues. Trimming removed 2 bases from V and 7 bases from J, with 9 bases in between. This chain's CDR3 is CAISEGGEQPQHF. Written as DNA, the CDR3 is TGTGCCATCAGTGAGGGAGGGGAGCAGCCCCAGCATTTT.

The genes are TRBV5-1 and TRBJ2-7; 7 bases fit TRBD1. Trimming at V came to 3 bases and at J to 2 bases, leaving 5 bases not matched to a gene. This CDR3 has 14 amino acids. Germline V gives CDR1 SGHRS, CDR2 YFSETQ. The CDR3 here is CASSWQGVAYEQYF. CDR3 nucleotides: TGCGCCAGCAGCTGGCAGGGGGTAGCCTACGAGCAGTACTTC.

V usage is TRBV5-1 and J usage is TRBJ1-1; D is possibly TRBD1 (5 bases). Between the trimmed V and J ends, which lost 5 bases and 6 bases, there was a span of 14 bases. The CDR3 sequence is 13 residues long. The V gene's germline CDR1 is SGHRS and CDR2 YFSETQ. CDR3: CASRGGVGSEAFF. DNA for the CDR3: TGCGCCAGCAGGGGGGGGGTCGGCTCTGAAGCTTTCTTT.

CDR3 sequence: CASSIRRAGGPDTQYF. CDR3 DNA sequence: TGTGCCAGTAGTATACGCCGGGCGGGAGGGCCGGATACGCAGTATTTT. The V call is TRBV19, the J call TRBJ2-3; TRBD2 aligns across 9 bases. The CDR3 has 16 residues. Germline values: CDR1 LNHDA, CDR2 SQIVND (reference sequence). After removal of 2 bases from V and 6 bases from J, the junction contained 9 bases not matched to a gene.

About this clone itself: Relative to the germline gene, one junction end is altered; a read error may explain this. V gene TRBV7-7 combines with J gene TRBJ2-1; 9 nucleotides match TRBD2. This CDR3 contains 18 residues. Germline V gives CDR1 SSHAT, CDR2 FNYEAQ (reference sequence). The CDR3 DNA reads as TGTGCTAGCAGCTATAGATTAGCGGGAGAAATTTCCGACAATGAGCAGTTCTTC. Its translation: CASSYRLAGEISDNEQFF.

The J gene is TRBJ2-5, the V gene TRBV2; no clear D. The germline V and J ends were trimmed by 1 base and 1 base, with 16 bases remaining between them. From germline, CDR1 is SNHLY and CDR2 FYNNEI. The CDR3 has 17 residues. Here the CDR3 reads CASSEDIVVYIQETQYF. DNA of the CDR3: TGTGCCAGCAGTGAAGATATAGTAGTTTATATCCAAGAGACCCAGTACTTC.

The CDR3 DNA reads as TGCGCCAGCAGCCAAGATAGGGGCTTGGGCGGGGGCCTCCGCACAGATACGCAGTATTTT. Protein sequence: CASSQDRGLGGGLRTDTQYF. This chain joins TRBV4-1 and TRBJ2-3, with D possibly being TRBD2 (7 bases). V was clipped by 0 bases and J by 1 base, with 23 bases between them. This CDR3 is 20 amino acids long. CDR1 MGHRA and CDR2 YSYEKL come from the germline V gene.

The J gene is TRBJ2-1, the V gene TRBV18; weak D call: TRBD2 (6 bases). Germline-derived CDR1 and CDR2 are KGHSH and LQKENI. Trimming took 2 bases from V and 6 from J, leaving 14 bases between them. The CDR3 consists of 15 residues. This CDR3 is CASSPVGLTINEQFF. Here the CDR3 DNA reads TGTGCCAGCTCACCAGTGGGACTTACCATCAATGAGCAGTTCTTC. Drawing the rest from reference TRBV18 and TRBJ2-1, the complete variable domain is NAGVMQNPRHLVRRRGQEARLRCSPMKGHSHVYWYRQLPEEGLKFMVYLQKENIIDESGMPKERFSAEFPKEGPSILRIQQVVRGDSAAYFCASSPVGLTINEQFFGPGTRLTVL.

The chain combines TRBV7-9 with TRBJ1-5; TRBD1 matches 8 bases. Germline assignment: CDR1 SEHNR and CDR2 FQNEAQ (reference sequence). The ends lost 5 bases at V and 7 bases at J; junction bases unmatched: 10. The CDR3 contains 15 residues. Here the CDR3 reads CASSPGTGPGQPQHF. The CDR3 DNA reads TGTGCCAGCAGCCCGGGGACAGGCCCTGGACAGCCCCAGCATTTT.

Concerning this clone itself: Other nucleotide sequences in the sample specify the same CDR3. The chain carries TRBV5-1 and TRBJ2-7; D perhaps matches TRBD1 (6 bases). Per germline, CDR1 SGHRS and CDR2 YFSETQ. Trimming pared 0 bases from V and 2 bases from J, leaving 12 bases between. The CDR3 runs 15 residues. The DNA of the CDR3 is TGCGCCAGCAGCTTGGCTGTCTCAGGGGCCTACGAGCAGTACTTC. Its protein is CASSLAVSGAYEQYF.

This clone came up a few times. This sequence joins TRBV19 and TRBJ1-2, with TRBD1 as a possible D gene (6 bases). Trimming removed 5 bases at V and 3 bases at J, with 19 bases between. In germline, CDR1 is LNHDA, CDR2 SQIVND (reference sequence). CDR3 length: 16 residues. The CDR3 nucleotides are TGTGCCAGTAGTTCTTACCGACAGGTCTTTGACTATGGCTACACCTTC. It translates to CASSSYRQVFDYGYTF.